This T cell receptor (beta chain) was sequenced for a study of CD8+ T cells in alopecia areata. This clone was seen more than once but under ten times. Its antigen is still unknown. Gene labels here are mouse ones. The read terminates 4 residues before the CDR3 end, so the remaining end is supplied by the germline J gene. Germline lookup yields CDR1 GFQATS and CDR2 STVNSAI. The V and J ends lost 4 bases and 0 bases respectively, with 5 bases between them. The CDR3 runs to 12 residues. Study-wide results and caveats: Patients displayed less clarity in TCR sharing than mice, a finding possibly related to HLA.

RNA extraction and reverse transcription yielded cDNA as sequencing template. Assay: immunoSEQ multiplex PCR; the TCRdb copy retains only in-frame clones and omits some. This sample has approximately 19,000 clones, each found more than once. On the basis of CD4, CD8alpha, NKG2D, NKG2ACE and other markers, pooled cutaneous lymph node cells were sorted. The chain combines TRBV20 with TRBJ2-5; D not resolved. Material for sequencing was CD8+ T cells sorted from a lymph node. The sequence was obtained from a C3H/HeJ mouse with alopecia areata. The MHC haplotype of the strain is H2-k. CDR3 bases read: TGTGGTGCTATAGGGAACCAAGAC. This translates into CGAIGNQD. The whole CDR3 sequence reads CGAIGNQDTQYF.